This T cell receptor (beta chain) comes out of a study of blood T cell repertoires in COVID-19. Study-wide context: The study drew acute and convalescent COVID-19 samples from the United States, Italy and Spain. Sources were T cells, B-cell-depleted T cells, or PBMCs; the material itself was cDNA or gDNA.

The study drew participants aged roughly 18 to 89 years from under 30 US areas. Assay: immunoSEQ multiplex PCR; the TCRdb copy retains only in-frame clones and omits some. The profile shows under 400,000 clones, 80% to 90% of them singletons. Per germline, CDR1 LNHDA and CDR2 SQIVND (reference sequence). There are 15 residues in the CDR3. J lost 7 bases, V lost 6 bases, and 5 bases had no gene match. Sequencing was done on a sample of PBMCs or T cells enriched from blood (not recorded which). This chain connects TRBV19 to TRBJ2-1; the match to TRBD2 covers 14 bases. This receptor was identified in a middle-aged man in a cohort exposed to, infected with or recovered from COVID-19 (not recorded which). The CDR3 reads CASRGLAGVRNEQFF. The CDR3 bases are TGTGCCAGTAGGGGACTAGCGGGAGTGAGGAATGAGCAGTTCTTC. The whole variable domain, filled in from reference TRBV19 and TRBJ2-1, reads DGGITQSPKYLFRKEGQNVTLSCEQNLNHDAMYWYRQDPGQGLRLIYYSQIVNDFQKGDIAEGYSVSREKKESFPLTVTSAQKNPTAFYLCASRGLAGVRNEQFFGPGTRLTVL.